This T cell receptor beta chain was captured by sequencing in a study of blood T cell repertoires in COVID-19. Study as a whole: The study drew acute and convalescent COVID-19 samples from the United States, Italy and Spain. Sources were T cells, B-cell-depleted T cells, or PBMCs; the material itself was cDNA or gDNA.

Trimming took off 4 bases at V and 0 bases at J, with 6 bases between the two ends. This CDR3 is 13 amino acids long. Per the original methods: Estimation of nucleated cell counts relied on the amplification of reference gene primers. Clones were read by immunoSEQ multiplex PCR, and TCRdb kept only the in-frame ones, dropping some. From that table come the V and J calls and clone size; the DNA was used to work out D and trimming. The data contain about 380,000 clones, roughly 77% of them singletons. This receptor was obtained from a human donor with acute or convalescent COVID-19. The donor label of this sample is uncertain. The sequencing sample was made of peripheral blood. V and J are TRBV12-3 or TRBV12-4 and TRBJ1-1, with D uncertain. DNA of the CDR3: TGTGCCAGCAGTTCTCAGTTGAACACTGAAGCTTTCTTT. Translated: CASSSQLNTEAFF.